The clone carrying this T cell receptor beta chain has ten or more counts. Its antigen is as yet unknown. A single record per CDR3 protein comes from TCRdb applying MiXCR to the reads. The sample consists of 150,000 to 200,000 distinct CDR3 sequences, under 30% of them appearing once. These data originate in a study of T cell repertoires in cytomegalovirus infection. Study-level background: Indicated by public TCR beta signatures were CMV infection and matching HLA type.

Study outcomes and limitations: Ex vivo responses were dominated by HLA-C-restricted CMV-specific TCR beta clonotypes. Carriers of CMV plus the relevant HLA were identified by cumulative public TCR beta family frequency.

Source material: PBMCs. The sequence came from a human donor in good health (CMV status not recorded). Some clones in this sample may be carry-over from other donors' samples.

The CDR3 DNA sequence: TGTGCCAGCAGCCCGGGGGGAGCGGGGGGTTCGACCTACGAGCAGTACTTC. Translated, it gives CASSPGGAGGSTYEQYF. The gene calls are TRBV7-8 and TRBJ2-7, with 9 bases that match TRBD2. Germline CDR1 is SGHVS and CDR2 is FQNEAQ. V was pared by 5 bases and J by 2 bases, with 13 bases of the junction left unmatched. The CDR3 spans 17 residues.